A single sample is the source of the 13 T cell receptor beta chains below, sequenced in a study of T cell repertoires in cytomegalovirus infection (dated by TCRdb to about 2019). The label giving this sample's treatment or condition can be read as: in vitro stimulation with specific CMV peptide epitopes to enrich CMV-specific T cells. Instrument used: Illumina HiSeq 1500. TCRdb trimmed the raw reads at Q25, called clones with MiXCR and kept productive beta chains. CDR3 protein duplicates are merged, each entry listing the most common genes and DNA. The sample table records 400,000 to 600,000 distinct CDR3 sequences; about 42% of these occur just once. The top ten hold 43% of the sample. For these receptors, no antigen is known. The input for sequencing was cultured PBMCs, taken from culture after CMV antigen stimulation. These receptors all come from a human donor in good health (CMV status not recorded). Some clones in this sample may be carry-over from other donors' samples.

The sample holds a few counts of this clonotype. J is TRBJ2-1 and V is TRBV7-2; D is unresolved. The length of the CDR3 is 12 residues. V gave up 1 base and J gave up 7 bases, with 5 bases separating them. Germline V gives CDR1 SGHTA, CDR2 FQGNSA. The CDR3 reads CASSLVWNEQFF. The CDR3 region has the DNA TGTGCCAGCAGCTTAGTTTGGAATGAGCAGTTCTTC.

The V gene is TRBV11-2, the J gene TRBJ2-1; D not resolved. CDR1 is SGHAT and CDR2 is FQNNGV in the germline V gene. V was trimmed by 5 bases and J by 1 base, leaving 15 bases between them. This CDR3 has 16 residues. CDR3 nucleotide sequence: TGTGCCAGCAGCCCGAAAAGGGTACGATCCTACAATGAGCAGTTCTTC. Protein: CASSPKRVRSYNEQFF.

The rearrangement links TRBV7-2 to TRBJ1-2; no firm D call. V lost 6 bases and J 6 bases, leaving 17 bases between the germline ends. The CDR3 covers 14 residues. Germline V lookup: CDR1 SGHTA, CDR2 FQGNSA. The CDR3: CASRPTGGNDGYTF. Here the CDR3 DNA reads TGTGCCAGCAGACCGACGGGAGGAAACGATGGCTACACCTTC.

In its sample, this clonotype was seen a few times. This chain joins TRBV5-1 and TRBJ2-5, with TRBD1 as a possible D gene (5 bases). Trimming took off 4 bases at V and 4 bases at J, with 11 bases between the two ends. Germline-derived CDR1 and CDR2 are SGHRS and YFSETQ. CDR3 length equals 13 residues. The CDR3, as DNA: TGCGCCAGCAGCGACAGTCCTGGAGAGACCCAGTACTTC. This gives the protein CASSDSPGETQYF.

This clonotype was found a few times. The chain joins TRBV12-3 or TRBV12-4 to TRBJ2-4; the D is unclear. CDR3 size: 14 residues. V was cut by 2 bases and J by 1 base, with 6 bases left in between. CDR3: CASSLLRAKNIQYF. CDR3 coding DNA: TGTGCCAGCAGTTTATTAAGGGCCAAAAACATTCAGTACTTC.

The chain carries TRBV18 and TRBJ2-5, with D unclear. The CDR3 contains 15 residues. Deletions cut 3 bases from V and 7 bases from J, with 18 bases between. The germline gives CDR1 KGHSH, CDR2 LQKENI. The CDR3 loop is CASSPRQADGTTQYF. CDR3 coding DNA: TGTGCCAGCTCACCGCGCCAGGCCGATGGAACGACCCAGTACTTC.

Many counts were recorded for this clonotype. This chain links TRBV7-2 with TRBJ1-3; unclear D gene. V was shortened by 3 bases and J by 0 bases, with 9 bases between the two germline ends. The length of the CDR3 is 15 residues. Germline CDR1 reads SGHTA; CDR2 reads FQGNSA. In DNA, the CDR3 is TGTGCCAGCAGCTTCGAGGTTAGCTCTGGAAACACCATATATTTT. Amino acid sequence: CASSFEVSSGNTIYF.

This clonotype appeared a few times. This chain links TRBV28 with TRBJ1-1; D perhaps matches TRBD1 (5 bases). The germline CDR1 and CDR2 sequences are MDHEN and SYDVKM. The CDR3 totals 15 residues. Trimming left V 7 bases short and J 0 bases short, with 15 bases between. The CDR3 DNA is TGTGCCAGCATCTCTCCCGGGGGTGTGAACACTGAAGCTTTCTTT. It is translated as CASISPGGVNTEAFF.

This rearrangement joins TRBV7-9 to TRBJ2-2; possible D gene TRBD2, 6 bases. With 2 bases removed from V and 0 bases from J, the gap between germline ends came to 10 bases. Per the germline V gene, CDR1 is SEHNR and CDR2 is FQNEAQ (reference sequence). The CDR3 runs to 16 residues. The CDR3 spells CASSLLALSNTGELFF. In nucleotides, the CDR3 is TGTGCCAGCAGCTTACTAGCGCTTTCGAACACCGGGGAGCTGTTTTTT.

This clonotype was counted between two and nine times. The rearrangement joins TRBV20-1 to TRBJ2-1; D is ambiguous. Trimming removed 6 bases from V and 1 base from J, with 13 bases in between. The CDR3 is 14 amino acids. CDR1 and CDR2 (germline): DFQATT, SNEGSKA (reference sequence). CDR3 protein: CSAAASPSYNEQFF. CDR3 sequence (DNA): TGCAGTGCCGCGGCCTCCCCGTCCTACAATGAGCAGTTCTTC.

The chain couples TRBV7-6 to TRBJ2-7, with 8 bases aligning to TRBD1. The V segment lost 5 bases and the J segment 4 bases; nucleotides outside the gene matches: 19. The CDR3 loop spans 18 amino acids. Germline V CDR1 and CDR2: SGHVS, FNYEAQ. The CDR3 is CASSPGLIGQGAYYEQYF. Here the CDR3 DNA reads TGTGCCAGCAGCCCGGGATTGATTGGGCAGGGGGCCTATTACGAGCAGTACTTC.

This sequence joins TRBV12-3 or TRBV12-4 and TRBJ2-7, with a tentative D call TRBD2 (6 bases). The CDR3 consists of 12 residues. V lost 8 bases to trimming and J lost 6 bases, with 14 bases between them. In DNA, the CDR3 is TGTGCCAGCTTCGGCGGGCGGGGCGAGCAGTACTTC. Residues: CASFGGRGEQYF.

This chain links TRBV6-2 or TRBV6-3 with TRBJ2-1; D might be TRBD2 (6 bases). The V end lost 10 bases, the J end lost 2 bases, and 15 bases lay between the germline ends. This CDR3 region has 14 residues. Germline V gives CDR1 MNHEY, CDR2 SVGEGT. CDR3 in amino acids: CAIGGAETYNEQFF. The DNA for the CDR3 is TGTGCCATCGGGGGAGCGGAAACCTACAATGAGCAGTTCTTC.